The 20 T cell receptor beta chains reported below all come from one sample, sequenced in a study of control samples from healthy donors and cancer patients. Only in-frame clones appear in the TCRdb table, and some are missing; sequencing was by immunoSEQ multiplex PCR. The data contain 75,000 to 100,000 clones, 80% to 90% of them seen just once; the ten biggest clones take up around an eighth. The specimen sequenced was blood. The receptors derive from a man between 25 and 39 years old in good health.

The rearrangement links TRBV5-4 to TRBJ2-1; no definite D call. This CDR3 has 16 residues. V was shortened by 4 bases and J by 0 bases, with 14 bases between the two germline ends. CDR1 and CDR2 from the germline V gene are SGHNT and YYREEE (reference sequence). CDR3 sequence reads: CASSMSAGRSYNEQFF. CDR3 bases: TGTGCCAGCAGCATGTCGGCTGGGCGCTCCTACAATGAGCAGTTCTTC.

The chain recombines TRBV7-9 with TRBJ2-7; the match to TRBD1 covers 7 bases. The CDR3 is made up of 15 amino acids. V gave up 4 bases and J gave up 3 bases; unmatched junction bases: 9. CDR1 SEHNR and CDR2 FQNEAQ come from the germline V gene (reference sequence). The CDR3, as DNA: TGTGCCAGCAGCTACCCAGACAGGGTCAACTACGAGCAGTACTTC. Translated: CASSYPDRVNYEQYF.

J is TRBJ2-5 and V is TRBV5-1; D gene uncertain. The ends were cut back, 1 base at V and 3 bases at J, with 10 bases in the middle. CDR1 is SGHRS and CDR2 is YFSETQ in the germline V gene. The CDR3 is 14 amino acids. The DNA for the CDR3 is TGCGCCAGCAGCTTGTGGTCCAGAGAAGAGACCCAGTACTTC. This gives the protein CASSLWSREETQYF.

The chain recombines TRBV5-1 with TRBJ2-7, with 7 bases matching TRBD2. The CDR3 spans 15 residues. In germline, CDR1 is SGHRS, CDR2 YFSETQ. V was clipped by 2 bases and J by 5 bases; unmatched bases: 10. The CDR3 DNA follows: TGCGCCAGCAGCTTCTTTGCGGGAGAGGGAAACGAGCAGTACTTC. The encoded protein is CASSFFAGEGNEQYF. The full variable domain, rest sourced from reference TRBV5-1 and TRBJ2-7, is KAGVTQTPRYLIKTRGQQVTLSCSPISGHRSVSWYQQTPGQGLQFLFEYFSETQRNKGNFPGRFSGRQFSNSRSEMNVSTLELGDSALYLCASSFFAGEGNEQYFGPGTRLTVT.

A single count supports this clone. CDR3 amino acids: CASSQYNEQFF. The DNA for the CDR3 is TGTGCCAGCAGCCAGTACAATGAGCAGTTCTTC. This chain links TRBV11-2 with TRBJ2-1; D is undetermined. CDR1 and CDR2 from the germline V gene are SGHAT and FQNNGV. This CDR3 is built from 11 residues. V lost 5 bases, J lost 4 bases, and 3 bases lay in between.

V usage is TRBV15 and J usage is TRBJ1-2; a weak D match, TRBD1 (5 bases). The length of the CDR3 is 15 residues. Trimming shortened V by 2 bases and J by 5 bases, and 15 bases separated the two germline ends. Looked up from germline, CDR1 is LNHNV and CDR2 is YYDKDF (reference sequence). CDR3 in DNA: TGTGCCACCAGCAGAAAGGGGAATCCAAGTTATGGCTACACCTTC. This encodes CATSRKGNPSYGYTF.

The J gene is TRBJ1-2, the V gene TRBV7-2; D unresolved. V gave up 0 bases and J gave up 14 bases, with 13 bases separating them. Germline-derived CDR1 and CDR2 are SGHTA and FQGNSA. The CDR3 contains 12 residues. Here the CDR3 reads CASSLALFGDTF. CDR3 nucleotide sequence: TGTGCCAGCAGCTTAGCCCTCTTTGGGGATACCTTC.

The V call is TRBV6-1, the J call TRBJ2-4, with TRBD2 as a possible D gene (7 bases). V shed 0 bases and J shed 8 bases, with 14 bases lying between them. Germline values: CDR1 MNHNS, CDR2 SASEGT. CDR3 length equals 15 residues. This CDR3 is CASSEAGGRLDIQYF. CDR3 in DNA: TGTGCCAGCAGTGAAGCGGGGGGGCGCTTAGACATTCAGTACTTC.

The chain uses TRBV5-1 and TRBJ1-4, with D maybe TRBD1 (5 bases). Germline V lookup: CDR1 SGHRS, CDR2 YFSETQ. The V end lost 3 bases, the J end lost 8 bases, and 14 bases lay between the germline ends. The CDR3 is 14 residues long. The CDR3 sequence: CASSSGHLREKLFF. Written as DNA, the CDR3 is TGCGCCAGCAGCTCCGGACATTTACGGGAAAAACTGTTTTTT.

Regarding this clone: Other DNA sequences in the sample encode the same CDR3. V usage is TRBV10-3 and J usage is TRBJ1-1, with D possibly TRBD1 on 5 matching bases. The CDR3 covers 11 residues. Per the germline V gene, CDR1 is ENHRY and CDR2 is SYGVKD. The V and J ends lost 4 bases and 8 bases respectively, with 8 bases between them. Here the CDR3 DNA reads TGTGCCATCAGTGTCGGACAAGAAGCTTTCTTT. It yields the protein CAISVGQEAFF.

This chain joins TRBV5-1 and TRBJ2-5; a possible D gene is TRBD2 (6 bases). CDR1 is SGHRS, CDR2 YFSETQ, per germline. This CDR3 is 16 amino acids long. Trimming took 3 bases from V and 3 from J, leaving 18 bases between them. The CDR3 coding sequence is TGCGCCAGCAGCTCCGGGGGTCGGGGCAGGGAAGAGACCCAGTACTTC. As protein: CASSSGGRGREETQYF. Using reference TRBV5-1 and TRBJ2-5 for the parts outside the CDR3, the full variable domain is KAGVTQTPRYLIKTRGQQVTLSCSPISGHRSVSWYQQTPGQGLQFLFEYFSETQRNKGNFPGRFSGRQFSNSRSEMNVSTLELGDSALYLCASSSGGRGREETQYFGPGTRLLVL.

The rearrangement uses TRBV5-1 and TRBJ1-1; no reliable D call. The V gene's germline CDR1 is SGHRS and CDR2 YFSETQ. The CDR3 spans 16 residues. The germline V and J ends were trimmed by 3 bases and 0 bases, with 15 bases remaining between them. Here the CDR3 DNA reads TGCGCCAGCAGCTCCTTCGAGGGCCAGATGAACACTGAAGCTTTCTTT. This gives the protein CASSSFEGQMNTEAFF.

The chain recombines TRBV28 with TRBJ1-1; no clear D gene. Trimming removed 7 bases from V and 2 bases from J, with 5 bases in between. The CDR3 sequence is 11 residues long. Germline CDR1 and CDR2: MDHEN and SYDVKM. CDR3 coding DNA: TGTGCCAGCACGGGAAACACTGAAGCTTTCTTT. It is translated as CASTGNTEAFF.

This chain uses TRBV6-2 or TRBV6-3 with TRBJ2-1; 9 bases match TRBD1. V dropped 5 bases and J dropped 7; count of bases not matched to a gene: 6. The CDR3 is 14 amino acids. The V gene's germline CDR1 is MNHEY and CDR2 SVGEGT. The CDR3 bases are TGTGCCAGCAGTCCCTCCGACAGGGGGAATGAGCAGTTCTTC. Encoded protein: CASSPSDRGNEQFF.

The chain combines TRBV10-3 with TRBJ1-6; 10 bases match TRBD1. The CDR3 contains 17 residues. CDR1 and CDR2 (germline): ENHRY, SYGVKD. V trimming: 7 bases; J trimming: 7 bases; junction bases outside the gene matches: 13. The CDR3 sequence is CAIKAATGGQLNSPLHF. CDR3 nucleotides: TGTGCCATCAAGGCCGCGACAGGGGGCCAACTAAATTCACCCCTCCACTTT.

CDR3 nucleotides: TGCGCCAGCAGCCCGTGGGCGGGACAACGGGGTCCCTATGGCTACACCTTC. This sequence encodes CASSPWAGQRGPYGYTF. V is TRBV4-3 and J is TRBJ1-2; possible D gene TRBD1, 6 bases. Germline CDR1 LGHNA, CDR2 YSLEER. The CDR3 extends over 17 amino acids. V was shortened by 4 bases and J by 4 bases, with 22 bases between the two germline ends.

The rearrangement uses TRBV15 and TRBJ2-3; tentatively, D is TRBD1 (5 bases). The CDR3 has 13 amino acids. V was trimmed by 5 bases and J by 6 bases, leaving 12 bases between them. Germline CDR1 and CDR2: LNHNV and YYDKDF (reference sequence). CDR3 coding DNA: TGTGCCACCAGCTTCAGGGCCCCGGATACGCAGTATTTT. Translation gives CATSFRAPDTQYF.

The gene calls are TRBV27 and TRBJ1-2; 7 nucleotides match TRBD1. Germline CDR1 and CDR2: MNHEY and SMNVEV (reference sequence). The CDR3 covers 15 residues. V trimming: 5 bases; J trimming: 5 bases; junction bases outside the gene matches: 11. The CDR3 DNA sequence: TGTGCCAGCAGTCCGGAACAGGGGTTGGTTTATGGCTACACCTTC. Its translation is CASSPEQGLVYGYTF.

The genes are TRBV12-2 and TRBJ2-7; TRBD1 is the table's D call and was not checked against the DNA. TRBV12-2 is classified as a pseudogene. The CDR3 runs to 22 residues. The chain's CDR3 is CASRSYAKVPPGRSGERCEQYF. CDR3 in DNA: TGTGCAAGTCGCTCCTATGCGAAGGTCCCTCCAGGGCGGTCTGGGGAACGGTGTGAGCAGTACTTC.

The J gene is TRBJ1-2, the V gene TRBV7-3; no reliable D call. The CDR3 loop spans 12 amino acids. Trimming cost V 4 bases and J 7 bases, with 10 bases left between them. CDR1 and CDR2 (germline): SGHTA, FQGTGA. The CDR3 nucleotides are TGTGCCAGCAGCTCCCCGTACTCTGGCTACACCTTC. Its protein is CASSSPYSGYTF.